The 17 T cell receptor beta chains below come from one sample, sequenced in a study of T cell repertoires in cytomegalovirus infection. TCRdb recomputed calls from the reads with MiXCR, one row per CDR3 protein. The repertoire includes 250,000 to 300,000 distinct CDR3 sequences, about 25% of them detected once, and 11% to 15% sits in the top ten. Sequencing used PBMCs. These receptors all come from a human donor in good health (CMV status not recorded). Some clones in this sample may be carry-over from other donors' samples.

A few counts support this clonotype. The CDR3 DNA sequence: TGTGCCAGCAGCTCCCAGGGCCGCTCCTACGAGCAGTACTTC. It encodes CASSSQGRSYEQYF. The chain combines TRBV7-9 with TRBJ2-7; tentatively, D is TRBD1 (5 bases). CDR1 is SEHNR and CDR2 is FQNEAQ in the germline V gene (reference sequence). CDR3 length: 14 residues. V dropped 4 bases and J dropped 0 bases, with 10 bases sitting between them.

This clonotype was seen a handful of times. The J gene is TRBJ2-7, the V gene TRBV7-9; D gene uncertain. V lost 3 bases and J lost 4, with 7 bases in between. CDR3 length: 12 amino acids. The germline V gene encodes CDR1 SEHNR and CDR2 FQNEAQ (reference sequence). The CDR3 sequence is CASSFHIYEQYF. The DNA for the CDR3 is TGTGCCAGCAGCTTTCACATTTACGAGCAGTACTTC.

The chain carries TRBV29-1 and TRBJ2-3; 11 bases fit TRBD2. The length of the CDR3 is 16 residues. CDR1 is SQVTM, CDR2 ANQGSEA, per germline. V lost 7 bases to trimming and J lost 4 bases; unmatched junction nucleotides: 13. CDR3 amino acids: CSAAGLAGGTADTQYF. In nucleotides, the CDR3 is TGCAGCGCTGCCGGATTAGCGGGGGGGACGGCAGATACGCAGTATTTT.

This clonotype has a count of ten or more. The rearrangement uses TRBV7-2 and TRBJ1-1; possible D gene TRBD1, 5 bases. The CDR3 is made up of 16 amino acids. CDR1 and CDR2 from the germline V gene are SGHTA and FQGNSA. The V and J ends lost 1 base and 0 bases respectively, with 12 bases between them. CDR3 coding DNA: TGTGCCAGCAGCTTAGGAGGACGGGGGATGAACACTGAAGCTTTCTTT. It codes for CASSLGGRGMNTEAFF.

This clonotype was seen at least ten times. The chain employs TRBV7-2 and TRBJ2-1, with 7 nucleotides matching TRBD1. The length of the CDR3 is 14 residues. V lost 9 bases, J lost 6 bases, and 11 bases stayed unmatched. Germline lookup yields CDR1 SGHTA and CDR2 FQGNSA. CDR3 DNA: TGTGCCAGTCTTAGGGGGCTGCCCACCAATGAGCAGTTCTTC. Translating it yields CASLRGLPTNEQFF.

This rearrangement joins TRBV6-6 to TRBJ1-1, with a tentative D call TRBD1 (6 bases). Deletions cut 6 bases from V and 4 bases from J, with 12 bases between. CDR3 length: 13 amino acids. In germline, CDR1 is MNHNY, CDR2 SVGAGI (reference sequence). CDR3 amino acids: CASRRDITTEAFF. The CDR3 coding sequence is TGTGCCAGCAGACGGGACATCACCACTGAAGCTTTCTTT.

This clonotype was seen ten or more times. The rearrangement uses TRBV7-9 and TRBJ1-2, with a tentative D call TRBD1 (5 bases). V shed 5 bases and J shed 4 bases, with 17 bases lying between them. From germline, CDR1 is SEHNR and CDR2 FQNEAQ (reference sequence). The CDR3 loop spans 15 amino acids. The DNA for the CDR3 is TGTGCCAGCAGCCAACAAGGAACCGGGGGCTATGGCTACACCTTC. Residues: CASSQQGTGGYGYTF. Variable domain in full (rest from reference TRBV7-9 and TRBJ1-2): DTGVSQNPRHKITKRGQNVTFRCDPISEHNRLYWYRQTLGQGPEFLTYFQNEAQLEKSRLLSDRFSAERPKGSFSTLEIQRTEQGDSAMYLCASSQQGTGGYGYTFGSGTRLTVV.

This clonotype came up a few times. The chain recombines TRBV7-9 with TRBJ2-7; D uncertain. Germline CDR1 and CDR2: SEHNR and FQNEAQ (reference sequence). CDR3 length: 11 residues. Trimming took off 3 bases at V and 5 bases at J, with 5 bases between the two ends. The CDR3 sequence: CASSFEHEQYF. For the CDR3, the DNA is TGTGCCAGCAGCTTCGAGCACGAGCAGTACTTC.

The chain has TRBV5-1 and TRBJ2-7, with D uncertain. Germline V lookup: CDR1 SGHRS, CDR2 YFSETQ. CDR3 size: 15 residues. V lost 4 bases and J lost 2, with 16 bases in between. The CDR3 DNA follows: TGCGCCAGCAGCCCTGGCCACCTCTTCACCTACGAGCAGTACTTC. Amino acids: CASSPGHLFTYEQYF. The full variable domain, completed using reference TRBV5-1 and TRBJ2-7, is KAGVTQTPRYLIKTRGQQVTLSCSPISGHRSVSWYQQTPGQGLQFLFEYFSETQRNKGNFPGRFSGRQFSNSRSEMNVSTLELGDSALYLCASSPGHLFTYEQYFGPGTRLTVT.

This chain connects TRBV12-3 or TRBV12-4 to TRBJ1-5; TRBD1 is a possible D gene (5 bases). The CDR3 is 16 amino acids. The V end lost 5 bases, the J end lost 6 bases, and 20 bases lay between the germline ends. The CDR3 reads CASSLGRGGDGQPQHF. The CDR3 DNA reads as TGTGCCAGCAGTCTAGGTAGGGGAGGAGATGGTCAGCCCCAGCATTTT.

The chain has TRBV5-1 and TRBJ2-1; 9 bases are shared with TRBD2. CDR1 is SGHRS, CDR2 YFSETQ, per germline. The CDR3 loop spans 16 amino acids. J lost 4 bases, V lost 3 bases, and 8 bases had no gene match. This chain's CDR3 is CASSSGLAILYNEQFF. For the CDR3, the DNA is TGCGCCAGCAGCTCCGGACTAGCGATATTATACAATGAGCAGTTCTTC.

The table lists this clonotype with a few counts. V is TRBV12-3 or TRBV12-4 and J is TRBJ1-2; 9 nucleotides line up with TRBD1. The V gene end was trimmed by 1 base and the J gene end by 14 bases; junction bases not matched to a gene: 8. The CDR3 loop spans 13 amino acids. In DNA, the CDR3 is TGTGCCAGCAGTTTAGATTCGGACAGGGGCTTTACCTTC. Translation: CASSLDSDRGFTF.

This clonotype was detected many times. CDR3 loop: CASSGVRVGETQYF. The CDR3 DNA reads TGTGCCAGCAGTGGCGTCAGGGTTGGAGAGACCCAGTACTTC. The chain has TRBV11-2 and TRBJ2-5; possibly TRBD1 for D (5 bases). Trimming took 6 bases from V and 4 from J, leaving 15 bases between them. The CDR3 length is 14 residues. CDR1 is SGHAT and CDR2 is FQNNGV in the germline V gene.

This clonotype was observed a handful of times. The CDR3 DNA reads as TGTGCCAGCAGTTACTCGAGGACTAGCGGGAGGTCGGCCTACAATGAGCAGTTCTTC. Translation: CASSYSRTSGRSAYNEQFF. This chain joins TRBV6-2 or TRBV6-3 and TRBJ2-1, with 14 bases lining up with TRBD2. Germline-derived CDR1 and CDR2 are MNHEY and SVGEGT. J lost 2 bases, V lost 0 bases, and 6 bases had no gene match. This CDR3 is built from 19 residues.

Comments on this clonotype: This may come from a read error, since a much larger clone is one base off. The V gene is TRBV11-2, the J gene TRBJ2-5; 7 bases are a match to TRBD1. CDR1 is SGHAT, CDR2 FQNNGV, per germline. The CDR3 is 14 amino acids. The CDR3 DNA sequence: TGTACCAGCAGCTCGACAGGGTTCCAAGAGACCCAGTACTTC. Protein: CTSSSTGFQETQYF.

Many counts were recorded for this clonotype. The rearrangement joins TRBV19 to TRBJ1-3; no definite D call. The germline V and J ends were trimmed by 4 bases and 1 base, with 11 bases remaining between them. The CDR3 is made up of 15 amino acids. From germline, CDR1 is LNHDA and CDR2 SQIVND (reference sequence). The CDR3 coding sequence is TGTGCCAGTAGTACGCCAGCTTCTTCTGGAAACACCATATATTTT. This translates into CASSTPASSGNTIYF.

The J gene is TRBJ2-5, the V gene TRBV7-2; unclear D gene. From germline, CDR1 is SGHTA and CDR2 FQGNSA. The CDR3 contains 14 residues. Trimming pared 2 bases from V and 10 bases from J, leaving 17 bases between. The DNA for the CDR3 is TGTGCCAGCAGCTTAAGGGTGGCAGGTAGTAACCAGTACTTC. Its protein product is CASSLRVAGSNQYF.